Listed below are T cell receptor beta chains from one sample, sequenced in a study of blood T cell repertoires in COVID-19. The data were produced by immunoSEQ multiplex PCR, yet TCRdb's version contains in-frame clones alone and is incomplete. This table holds 450,000 or so clones, 80% to 90% found once. What was sequenced was peripheral blood. These receptor sequences come from a man younger than 30 with COVID-19, enrolled during active disease. The CDR3 runs from the conserved cysteine through the conserved F or W. A D gene is named only where the DNA matches it firmly. Clone size is not always given. Where it is, it says once, few, many or a class for expanded clones.

- TRBD1 TRBJ1-2 TRBV5-1 TGCGCCAGCAGCGCCGGACAGGGAGGTGGCTACACCTTC CASSAGQGGGYTF
- TRBD1 TRBJ1-3 TRBV12-5 TGTGCTAGTGGTTTCCCCGGGACAGGAGGAAACACCATATATTTT CASGFPGTGGNTIYF
- TRBD2 TRBJ2-1 TRBV3-1/TRBV3-2 TGTGCCAGCAGCCAAGCGGGACTAGCGGGAATTGAGCAGTTCTTC CASSQAGLAGIEQFF
- - TRBJ1-2 TRBV6-5 TGTGCCAGCAGTTACTCGTTGAGGGCTGCTAACTATGGCTACACCTTC CASSYSLRAANYGYTF
- TRBD1 TRBJ1-1 TRBV6-4 TGTGCCAGCAGGGGCCCCGGGACAGGGGAAGCTTTCTTT CASRGPGTGEAFF
- - TRBJ2-5 TRBV6-1 TGTGCCAGCAGTGAAGAGGGGGTGGAGACCCAGTACTTC CASSEEGVETQYF
- TRBD2 TRBJ2-5 TRBV9 TGTGCCAGCAGCGTAGGGGTAGCGGGAGGGGAGACCCAGTACTTC CASSVGVAGGETQYF
- TRBD1 TRBJ2-7 TRBV18 TGTGCCAGCTCCGCACAGGGGGCGCGGAACGAGCAGTACTTC CASSAQGARNEQYF
- - TRBJ2-5 TRBV9 TGTGCCAGCAGCTCGGGACACTCCCAAGAGACCCAGTACTTC CASSSGHSQETQYF
- TRBD1 TRBJ2-3 TRBV2 TGTGCCAGCAGTGGACAGGGGTACACAGATACGCAGTATTTT CASSGQGYTDTQYF
- TRBD2 TRBJ2-5 TRBV12-3/TRBV12-4 TGTGCCAGCAGTTTCAGCGGGGGCGAGACCCAGTACTTC CASSFSGGETQYF
- - TRBJ2-1 TRBV7-8 TGTGCCAGCAGCTTAGAAGTCAGGTTGGATGAGCAGTTCTTC CASSLEVRLDEQFF
once - TRBJ2-5 TRBV5-4 TGTGCCAGCAGCTTGCCGGGGTCCCAAGAGACCCAGTACTTC CASSLPGSQETQYF
- TRBD2 TRBJ2-1 TRBV10-1 TGCGCCAGCAGTGATAGCGGGAGCTTACGAGAGCAGTTCTTC CASSDSGSLREQFF
- - TRBJ1-6 TRBV6-5 TGTGCCAGCTGCGTAGCCTATAATTCACCCCTCCACTTT CASCVAYNSPLHF
few - TRBJ1-6 TRBV4-1 TGCGCCAGCAGCCAAGATATGGCGGCGCCCCTCCACTTT CASSQDMAAPLHF
- TRBD1 TRBJ2-3 TRBV6-6 TGTGCCAGCAGACCCGGGACAGGGTTTCGGATAGATACGCAGTATTTT CASRPGTGFRIDTQYF
- - TRBJ2-2 TRBV27 TGTGCCAGCAGTTTTACGACGGGCACCGGGGAGCTGTTTTTT CASSFTTGTGELFF
- - TRBJ2-3 TRBV7-6 TGTGCCAGCAGCTTAGGTCGGGAGCCCACAGATACGCAGTATTTT CASSLGREPTDTQYF
- TRBD1 TRBJ1-2 TRBV7-9 TGTGCCAGCAGTCTGACAGGGAGGACGGGCTACACCTTC CASSLTGRTGYTF
- - TRBJ2-1 TRBV23-1 TGCGCCAGCAGTCAATCAGTAACTAGGAGGGAGAATGAGCAGTTCTTC CASSQSVTRRENEQFF
- TRBD2 TRBJ2-1 TRBV19 TGTGCCAGTAGTATATCGGGACTAGCGGGGAACAATGAGCAGTTCTTC CASSISGLAGNNEQFF
- TRBD1 TRBJ1-2 TRBV4-1 TGCGCCAGCAGCCAAGCCGGTACAGGGGGGACCTATGGCTACACCTTC CASSQAGTGGTYGYTF
- TRBD1 TRBJ1-5 TRBV19 TGTGCCAGTCGAGGACAGGGGGGTCAGCCCCAGCATTTT CASRGQGGQPQHF
- TRBD1 TRBJ2-7 TRBV7-9 TGTGCCAGCAGCTTAGGGACAGGGTTCGAGCAGTACTTC CASSLGTGFEQYF
- - TRBJ2-2 TRBV7-9 TGTGCCAGCAGCTTAGCGGGAGAGTGGACCGGGGAGCTGTTTTTT CASSLAGEWTGELFF
few TRBD2 TRBJ2-1 TRBV19 TGTGCCAGTACCACCCCGGGACTAGATAGGGGTGAGCAGTTCTTC CASTTPGLDRGEQFF
once TRBD1 TRBJ2-3 TRBV9 TGTGCCAGCAGCGCCCGGGACAGACCCACAGATACGCAGTATTTT CASSARDRPTDTQYF
- TRBD1 TRBJ2-7 TRBV19 TGTGCCAGTAGCGCGGGACAGGGCGGCTACGAGCAGTACTTC CASSAGQGGYEQYF
- - TRBJ2-5 TRBV5-1 TGCGCCAGCAGCTGGGGGAGTGGACAGCAAGAGACCCAGTACTTC CASSWGSGQQETQYF
- - TRBJ2-7 TRBV12-3/TRBV12-4 TGTGCCAGCAGGTCCGGGACTTCCTACGAGCAGTACTTC CASRSGTSYEQYF
- - TRBJ2-2 TRBV27 TGTGCCAGCAGTCCACGAGGGCAGCTGAACACCGGGGAGCTGTTTTTT CASSPRGQLNTGELFF
- TRBD1 TRBJ1-2 TRBV5-1 TGCGCCAGCAGCTTACGGACAGGGCTCCGCTATGGCTACACCTTC CASSLRTGLRYGYTF
- TRBD1 TRBJ1-6 TRBV10-2 TGCGCCAGCATCGGACAGGGGATGAGTTCACCCCTCCACTTT CASIGQGMSSPLHF
- - TRBJ1-5 TRBV30 TGTGCCTGGAGAGAGGGATTAAGCAATCAGCCCCAGCATTTT CAWREGLSNQPQHF
- - TRBJ2-5 TRBV14 TGTGCCAGCAGCCCGCGGGAGACCCAGTACTTC CASSPRETQYF
- TRBD2 TRBJ2-3 TRBV25-1 TGTGCCAGCAGTGACTCCGGGGGTAGCGGGGGGAGAGATACGCAGTATTTT CASSDSGGSGGRDTQYF
- TRBD2 TRBJ2-7 TRBV5-6 TGTGCCAGCAGCTCCGGGACTAGCTTATACGAGCAGTACTTC CASSSGTSLYEQYF
- TRBD1 TRBJ2-7 TRBV2 TGTGCCACCCACGGGACAGGGGGCTCCTACGAGCAGTACTTC CATHGTGGSYEQYF
- - TRBJ2-1 TRBV3-1/TRBV3-2 TGTGCCAGCAGCCAATTACAGTCCTACAATGAGCAGTTCTTC CASSQLQSYNEQFF
- TRBD2 TRBJ2-2 TRBV4-2 TGTGCCAGCAGCCAGGAGGGACTAGCGGACACCGGGGAGCTGTTTTTT CASSQEGLADTGELFF
few TRBD1 TRBJ2-1 TRBV5-4 TGTGCCAGCAGCCCGGACAGGGCCCCGTTGAATGAGCAGTTCTTC CASSPDRAPLNEQFF
- TRBD1 TRBJ2-2 TRBV28 TGTGCCAGCAGTCGCCTACAGGGGGCAAGCGGGGAGCTGTTTTTT CASSRLQGASGELFF
- - TRBJ2-2 TRBV7-8 TGTGCCAGCAGCTTAGTTCAGGGTGATTGGAGGGAGCTGTTTTTT CASSLVQGDWRELFF
- TRBD2 TRBJ2-1 TRBV6-5 TGTGCCAGCACACCTAGCGGGGGGCCGAATGAGCAGTTCTTC CASTPSGGPNEQFF
- - TRBJ2-7 TRBV10-3 TGTGCCATCAGGGCAGGTGACGTGGCTTCCTACGAGCAGTACTTC CAIRAGDVASYEQYF
- TRBD1 TRBJ2-6 TRBV5-6 TGTGCCAGCAGCTTGGCCTTGCAGGGGGCAAGTGGGGCCAACGTCCTGACTTTC CASSLALQGASGANVLTF
- TRBD2 TRBJ2-3 TRBV30 TGTGCCTGGAGTGTCGCTAGCGGGATCAAAGATACGCAGTATTTT CAWSVASGIKDTQYF
once TRBD1 TRBJ2-7 TRBV30 TGTGCCTGGAGTTGGACAGGGGGGAACTACGGGCAGTACTTC CAWSWTGGNYGQYF
few TRBD2 TRBJ2-7 TRBV10-3 TGTGCCATCACTAGGACTAGCGAGACCTACGAGCAGTACTTC CAITRTSETYEQYF
- - TRBJ2-1 TRBV21-1 TGTGCCAGCAGCAAAGCTGAACCCGGGACTAGCGGGACCCGGAGCTCCTACAATGAGCAGTTCTTC CASSKAEPGTSGTRSSYNEQFF
- TRBD1 TRBJ1-2 TRBV16 TGTGCCAGCAGCCAAGGACAGGGTTACTACACCTTC CASSQGQGYYTF
- - TRBJ1-3 TRBV4-2 TGTGCCAGCAGCCAAGACGACAGTTCCTCTGGAAACACCATATATTTT CASSQDDSSSGNTIYF
- - TRBJ1-2 TRBV3-1/TRBV3-2 TGTGCCAGCAGCCATACTTCTACAGGGAATGGCTACACCTTC CASSHTSTGNGYTF
- - TRBJ1-4 TRBV27 TGTGCCAGTCGAATATCCGGGACTTTTGAAAAACTGTTTTTT CASRISGTFEKLFF